Listed below are T cell receptor beta chains from one sample, sequenced in a study of blood T cell repertoires in COVID-19. Libraries were prepared by immunoSEQ multiplex PCR; TCRdb keeps only in-frame clonotypes and omits some of them. Here the sample spans about 190,000 clones, less than 85% being singletons. The sequenced sample was peripheral blood. These receptors came from a woman aged 45-59 years with acute or convalescent COVID-19. CDR3s leave out the opening cysteine and the closing phenylalanine or tryptophan. Some rows mark clone size as missing; the rest say once, few, many or name a class of expanded clone.

v_call	clone_size	j_call	cdr3_aa
TRBV6-5	NA	TRBJ2-7	ASSGIAYEQY
TRBV11-2	NA	TRBJ1-1	ASSSRGLNTEAF
TRBV7-2	NA	TRBJ2-2	ASSLQPGLAGANTGELF
TRBV3-1/TRBV3-2	NA	TRBJ1-3	ASSQPLGQRNTIY
TRBV7-2	NA	TRBJ1-2	ASSYRDREIYGYT
TRBV6-5	NA	TRBJ1-3	ASRQTGGLGNTIY
TRBV6-6	NA	TRBJ2-2	ASSNPAAGRAGELF
TRBV10-1	NA	TRBJ2-7	ASSPGQGLSYEQY
TRBV12-3/TRBV12-4	NA	TRBJ2-7	ASTDNSYEQY
TRBV28	NA	TRBJ2-7	ASSLGGAVGYEQY
TRBV18	NA	TRBJ1-6	ASSPPRQAENSPLH
TRBV11-2	NA	TRBJ2-1	ASSLAGVNEQF
TRBV19	NA	TRBJ1-3	ASSITGSRSGNTIY
TRBV27	NA	TRBJ2-1	ASSSSSGLYNEQF
TRBV6-6	NA	TRBJ1-2	ASSYNRDFNYGYT
TRBV6-5	NA	TRBJ1-3	ASSYSRGSSGNTIY
TRBV27	NA	TRBJ1-1	ASSSPRQGNTEAF
TRBV29-1	NA	TRBJ1-1	SVVTGGGGTEAF
TRBV10-3	NA	TRBJ2-3	AISLLAGEGTDTQY
TRBV18	NA	TRBJ1-4	ASSPQGTNEKLF
TRBV28	NA	TRBJ1-5	ASSLLTGARRVGNQPQH
TRBV9	NA	TRBJ1-1	ASSQLPLNTEAF
TRBV28	NA	TRBJ2-7	ASSPGGAYEQY
TRBV7-7	NA	TRBJ2-7	ASSLALGGREQY
TRBV7-2	NA	TRBJ2-6	ASSRVSGANVLT
TRBV27	NA	TRBJ1-6	ASSGDRGKGNSPLH
TRBV11-2	once	TRBJ2-1	ASSLVRSASYNEQF
TRBV29-1	NA	TRBJ2-7	SALKGTSGSEQY
TRBV6-5	NA	TRBJ2-7	AGSGEYSYEQY
TRBV12-5	NA	TRBJ1-1	ASYSMNTEAF
TRBV27	few	TRBJ2-1	ASSLLDSYNEQF